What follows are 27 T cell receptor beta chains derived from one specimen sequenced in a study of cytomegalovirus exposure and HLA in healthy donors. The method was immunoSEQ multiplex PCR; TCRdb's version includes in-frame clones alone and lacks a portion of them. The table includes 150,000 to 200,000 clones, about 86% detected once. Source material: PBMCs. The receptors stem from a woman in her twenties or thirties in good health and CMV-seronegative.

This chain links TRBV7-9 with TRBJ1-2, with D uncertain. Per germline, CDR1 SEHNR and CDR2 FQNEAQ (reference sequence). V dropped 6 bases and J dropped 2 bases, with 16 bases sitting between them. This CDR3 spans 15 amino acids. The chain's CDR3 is CASRLGGGGNYGYTF. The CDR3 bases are TGTGCCAGCAGACTCGGAGGCGGCGGAAACTATGGCTACACCTTC. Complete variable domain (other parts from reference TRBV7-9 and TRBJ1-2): DTGVSQNPRHKITKRGQNVTFRCDPISEHNRLYWYRQTLGQGPEFLTYFQNEAQLEKSRLLSDRFSAERPKGSFSTLEIQRTEQGDSAMYLCASRLGGGGNYGYTFGSGTRLTVV.

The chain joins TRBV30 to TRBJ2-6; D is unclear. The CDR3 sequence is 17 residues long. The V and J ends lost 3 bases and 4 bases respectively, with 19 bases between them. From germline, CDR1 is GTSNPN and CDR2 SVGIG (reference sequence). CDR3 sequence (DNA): TGTGCCTGGAGAGTCCAACCCCTAGTCTCGGGGGCCAACGTCCTGACTTTC. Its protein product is CAWRVQPLVSGANVLTF.

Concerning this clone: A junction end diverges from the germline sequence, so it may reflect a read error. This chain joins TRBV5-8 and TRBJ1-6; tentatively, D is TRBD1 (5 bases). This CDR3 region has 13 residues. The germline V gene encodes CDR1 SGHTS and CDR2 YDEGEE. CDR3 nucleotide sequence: TGTGCCAGCAGCTCCACGGGGGGACGACCCCCGACTTTT. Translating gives CASSSTGGRPPTF. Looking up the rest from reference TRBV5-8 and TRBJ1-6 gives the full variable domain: EAGVTQSPTHLIKTRGQQATLRCSPISGHTSVYWYQQALGLGLQFLLWYDEGEERNRGNFPPRFSGRQFPNYSSELNVNALELEDSALYLCASSSTGGRPPTFGNGTRLTVT.

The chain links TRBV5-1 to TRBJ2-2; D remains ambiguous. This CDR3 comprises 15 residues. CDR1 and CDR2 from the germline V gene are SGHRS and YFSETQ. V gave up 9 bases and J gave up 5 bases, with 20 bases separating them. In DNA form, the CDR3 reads TGCGCCACCCAAACCCGCCCAGGAACTACCGGGGAGCTGTTTTTT. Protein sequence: CATQTRPGTTGELFF.

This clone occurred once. The CDR3 bases are TGTGCCAGCAGCTTCATAGCGGGGGGCGTGGCGGATACGCAGTATTTT. Its translation: CASSFIAGGVADTQYF. The genes are TRBV5-6 and TRBJ2-3; TRBD2 aligns across 10 bases. Trimming cost V 2 bases and J 6 bases; bases outside gene matches: 9. This CDR3 has 16 amino acids. The germline CDR1 and CDR2 sequences are SGHDT and YYEEEE.

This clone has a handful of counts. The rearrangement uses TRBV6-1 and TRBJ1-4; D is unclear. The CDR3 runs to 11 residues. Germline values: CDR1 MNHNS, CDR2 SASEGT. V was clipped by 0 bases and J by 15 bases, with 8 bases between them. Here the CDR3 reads CASSEAIEVFF. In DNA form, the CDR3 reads TGTGCCAGCAGTGAAGCGATAGAGGTGTTTTTT.

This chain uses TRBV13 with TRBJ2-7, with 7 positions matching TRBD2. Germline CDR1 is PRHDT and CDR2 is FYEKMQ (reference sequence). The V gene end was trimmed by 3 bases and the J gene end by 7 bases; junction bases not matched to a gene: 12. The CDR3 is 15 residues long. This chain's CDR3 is CASSFVGGAVGEQYF. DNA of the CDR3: TGTGCCAGCAGCTTCGTGGGAGGGGCCGTCGGGGAGCAGTACTTC.

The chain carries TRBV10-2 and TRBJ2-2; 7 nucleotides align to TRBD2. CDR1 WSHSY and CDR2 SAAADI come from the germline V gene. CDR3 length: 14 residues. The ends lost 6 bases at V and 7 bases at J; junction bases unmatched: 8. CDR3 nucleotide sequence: TGCGCCAGCAGAGTTGGCGGGGGTGGCGGGGAGCTGTTTTTT. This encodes CASRVGGGGGELFF.

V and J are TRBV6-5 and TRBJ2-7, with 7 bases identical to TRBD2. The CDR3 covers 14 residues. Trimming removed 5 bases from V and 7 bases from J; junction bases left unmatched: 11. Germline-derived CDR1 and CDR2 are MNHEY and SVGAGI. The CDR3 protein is CASSLQRGVGEQYF. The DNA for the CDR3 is TGTGCCAGCAGTCTACAGCGGGGCGTGGGGGAGCAGTACTTC.

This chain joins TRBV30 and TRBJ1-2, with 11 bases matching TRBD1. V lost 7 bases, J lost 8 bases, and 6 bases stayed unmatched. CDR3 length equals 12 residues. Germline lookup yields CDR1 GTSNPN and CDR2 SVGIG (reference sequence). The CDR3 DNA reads TGTGCCTTAAAGGACAGGGGGCCCGGCTACACCTTC. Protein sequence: CALKDRGPGYTF.

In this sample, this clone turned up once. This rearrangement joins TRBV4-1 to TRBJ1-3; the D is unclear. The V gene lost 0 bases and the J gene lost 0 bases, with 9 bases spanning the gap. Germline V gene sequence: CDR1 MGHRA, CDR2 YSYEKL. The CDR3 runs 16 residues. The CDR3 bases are TGCGCCAGCAGCCAAGACCGATGGGCCTCTGGAAACACCATATATTTT. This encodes CASSQDRWASGNTIYF.

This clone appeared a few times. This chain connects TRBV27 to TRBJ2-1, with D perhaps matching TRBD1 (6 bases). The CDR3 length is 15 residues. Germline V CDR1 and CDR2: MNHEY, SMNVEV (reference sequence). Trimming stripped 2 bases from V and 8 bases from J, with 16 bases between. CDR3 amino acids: CASSLRWSGADEQFF. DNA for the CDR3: TGTGCCAGCAGTTTACGGTGGTCAGGGGCCGATGAGCAGTTCTTC.

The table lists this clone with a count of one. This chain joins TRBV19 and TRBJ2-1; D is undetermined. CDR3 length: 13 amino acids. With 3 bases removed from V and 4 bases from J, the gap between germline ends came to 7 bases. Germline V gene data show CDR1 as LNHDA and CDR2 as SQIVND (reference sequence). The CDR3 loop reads CASSMSRYNEQFF. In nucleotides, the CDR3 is TGTGCCAGTAGTATGAGCCGATACAATGAGCAGTTCTTC. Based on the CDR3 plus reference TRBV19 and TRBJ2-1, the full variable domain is DGGITQSPKYLFRKEGQNVTLSCEQNLNHDAMYWYRQDPGQGLRLIYYSQIVNDFQKGDIAEGYSVSREKKESFPLTVTSAQKNPTAFYLCASSMSRYNEQFFGPGTRLTVL.

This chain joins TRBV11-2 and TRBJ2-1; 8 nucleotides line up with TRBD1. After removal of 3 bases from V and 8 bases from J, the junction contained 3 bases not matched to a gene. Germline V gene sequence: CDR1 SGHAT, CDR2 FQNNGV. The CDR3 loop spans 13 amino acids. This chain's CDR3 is CASSLDRAHEQFF. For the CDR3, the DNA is TGTGCCAGCAGCTTGGACAGGGCCCATGAGCAGTTCTTC.

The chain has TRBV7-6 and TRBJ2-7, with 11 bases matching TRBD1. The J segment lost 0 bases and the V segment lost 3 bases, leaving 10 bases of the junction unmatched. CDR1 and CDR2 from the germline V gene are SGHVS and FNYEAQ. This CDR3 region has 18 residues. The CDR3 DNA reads TGTGCCAGCAGCTTTACGACTACCGGGACAGGGGGCTCCTACGAGCAGTACTTC. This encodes CASSFTTTGTGGSYEQYF.

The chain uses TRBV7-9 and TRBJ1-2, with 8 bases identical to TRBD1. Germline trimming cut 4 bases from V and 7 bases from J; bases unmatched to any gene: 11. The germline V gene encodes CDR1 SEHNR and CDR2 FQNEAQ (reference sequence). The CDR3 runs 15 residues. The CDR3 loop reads CASSSHDRGVIGYTF. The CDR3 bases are TGTGCCAGCAGCTCACACGACAGGGGAGTCATTGGCTACACCTTC.

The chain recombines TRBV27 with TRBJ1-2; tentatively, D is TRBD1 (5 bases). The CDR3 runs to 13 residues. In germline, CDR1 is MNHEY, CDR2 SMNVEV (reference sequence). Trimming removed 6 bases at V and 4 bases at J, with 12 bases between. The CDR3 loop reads CASRATRAYGYTF. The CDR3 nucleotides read TGTGCCAGCAGAGCAACCAGGGCCTATGGCTACACCTTC.

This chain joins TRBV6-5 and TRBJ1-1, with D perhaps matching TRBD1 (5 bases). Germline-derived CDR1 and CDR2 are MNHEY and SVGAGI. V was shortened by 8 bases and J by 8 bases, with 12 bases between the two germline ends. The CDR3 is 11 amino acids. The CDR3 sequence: CASLREEEAFF. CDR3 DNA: TGTGCCAGCCTCAGGGAAGAGGAAGCTTTCTTT.

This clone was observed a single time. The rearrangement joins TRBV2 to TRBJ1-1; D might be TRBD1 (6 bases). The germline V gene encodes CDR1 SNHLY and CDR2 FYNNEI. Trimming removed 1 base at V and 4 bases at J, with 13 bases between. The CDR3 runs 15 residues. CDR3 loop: CASSEDRAKGTEAFF. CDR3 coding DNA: TGTGCCAGCAGTGAAGACAGGGCAAAGGGCACTGAAGCTTTCTTT. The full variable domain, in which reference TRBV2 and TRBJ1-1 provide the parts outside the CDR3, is EPEVTQTPSHQVTQMGQEVILRCVPISNHLYFYWYRQILGQKVEFLVSFYNNEISEKSEIFDDQFSVERPDGSNFTLKIRSTKLEDSAMYFCASSEDRAKGTEAFFGQGTRLTVV.

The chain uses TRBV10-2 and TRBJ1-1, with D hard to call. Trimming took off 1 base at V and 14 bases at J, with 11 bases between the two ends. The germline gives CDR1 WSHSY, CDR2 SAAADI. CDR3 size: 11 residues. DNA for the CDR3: TGCGCCAGCAGTGAGTTCAGAACCCCCTTCTTT. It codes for CASSEFRTPFF.

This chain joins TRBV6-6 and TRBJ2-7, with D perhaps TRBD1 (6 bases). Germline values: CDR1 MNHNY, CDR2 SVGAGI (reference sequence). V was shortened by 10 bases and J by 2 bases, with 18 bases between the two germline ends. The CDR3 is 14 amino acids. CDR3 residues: CATYIGGDTYEQYF. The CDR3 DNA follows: TGTGCCACCTACATAGGGGGAGATACCTACGAGCAGTACTTC.

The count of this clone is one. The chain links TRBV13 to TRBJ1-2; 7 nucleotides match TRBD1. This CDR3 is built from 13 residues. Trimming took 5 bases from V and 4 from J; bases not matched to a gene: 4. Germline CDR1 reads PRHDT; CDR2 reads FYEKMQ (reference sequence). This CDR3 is CASSLGQPYGYTF. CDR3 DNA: TGTGCCAGCAGCCTGGGACAGCCCTATGGCTACACCTTC.

As DNA, the CDR3 is TGTGCCAGCAGTGAAGGCTCAGGGGGCCTGGGGGAGCAGTACTTC. Protein: CASSEGSGGLGEQYF. The J gene is TRBJ2-7, the V gene TRBV6-1; 8 nucleotides agree with TRBD1. Trimming cost V 1 base and J 7 bases; bases outside gene matches: 9. The germline gives CDR1 MNHNS, CDR2 SASEGT. This CDR3 has 15 residues.

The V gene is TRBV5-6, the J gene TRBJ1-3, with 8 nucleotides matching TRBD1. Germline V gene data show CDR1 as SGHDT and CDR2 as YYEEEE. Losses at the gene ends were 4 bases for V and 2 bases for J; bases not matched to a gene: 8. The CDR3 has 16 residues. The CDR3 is CASSPGQGPAGNTIYF. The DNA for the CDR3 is TGTGCCAGCAGCCCTGGACAGGGCCCGGCTGGAAACACCATATATTTT.

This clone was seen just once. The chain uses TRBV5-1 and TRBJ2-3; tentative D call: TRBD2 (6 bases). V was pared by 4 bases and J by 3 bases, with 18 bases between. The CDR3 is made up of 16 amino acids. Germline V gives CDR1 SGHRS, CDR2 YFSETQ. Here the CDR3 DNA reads TGCGCCAGCAGCCCGGGGAGCGGGCAACCAACAGATACGCAGTATTTT. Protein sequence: CASSPGSGQPTDTQYF.

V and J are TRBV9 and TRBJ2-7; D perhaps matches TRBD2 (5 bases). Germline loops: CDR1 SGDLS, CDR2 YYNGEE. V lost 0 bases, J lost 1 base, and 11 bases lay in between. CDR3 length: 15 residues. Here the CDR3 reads CASSVGVGDSYEQYF. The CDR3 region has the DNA TGTGCCAGCAGCGTAGGGGTCGGGGATTCCTACGAGCAGTACTTC.

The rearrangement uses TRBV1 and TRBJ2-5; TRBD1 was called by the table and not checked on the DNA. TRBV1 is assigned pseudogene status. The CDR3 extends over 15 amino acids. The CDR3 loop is CTSTREGAIQETQYF. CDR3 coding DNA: TGCACCAGCACCAGAGAGGGGGCCATCCAAGAGACCCAGTACTTC.